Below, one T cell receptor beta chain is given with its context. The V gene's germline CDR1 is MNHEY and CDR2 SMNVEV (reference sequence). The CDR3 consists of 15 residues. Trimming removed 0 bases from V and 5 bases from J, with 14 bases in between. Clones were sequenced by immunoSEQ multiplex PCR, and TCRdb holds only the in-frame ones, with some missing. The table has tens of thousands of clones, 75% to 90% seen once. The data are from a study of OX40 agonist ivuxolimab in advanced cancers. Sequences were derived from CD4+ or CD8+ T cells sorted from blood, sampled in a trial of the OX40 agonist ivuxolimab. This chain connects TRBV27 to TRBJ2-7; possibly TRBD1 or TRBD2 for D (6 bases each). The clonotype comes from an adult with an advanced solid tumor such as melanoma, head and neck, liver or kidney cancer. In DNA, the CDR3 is TGTGCCAGCAGTTTATCTGGGGGGACATTCCACGAGCAGTACTTC. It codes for CASSLSGGTFHEQYF.